This note documents a single T cell receptor beta chain sequence. The data are from a study of blood T cell repertoires in COVID-19. There are 16 residues in the CDR3. Looked up from germline, CDR1 is SGHRS and CDR2 is YFSETQ. The V end was cut by 4 bases, the J end by 3 bases, with 16 bases between. This table comes from immunoSEQ multiplex PCR, and its TCRdb copy is limited to in-frame clones, with some not included. The sample holds about 60,000 clones, approximately 85% seen once. The sequence came from a human donor in a cohort sampled during active COVID-19. This chain joins TRBV5-1 and TRBJ2-2; D is perhaps TRBD2 (6 bases). Sequencing used peripheral blood. The CDR3 is CASSPVRGSDTGELFF. The CDR3 coding sequence is TGCGCCAGCAGCCCAGTGCGGGGTTCGGACACCGGGGAGCTGTTTTTT.